A single sample is the source of the 13 T cell receptor beta chains below, sequenced in a study of cytomegalovirus exposure and HLA in healthy donors. The PCR was carried out with 60 Vbeta primers and 13 Jbeta primers. The data were produced by immunoSEQ multiplex PCR, yet TCRdb's version contains in-frame clones alone and is incomplete. The sample shows 250,000 to 350,000 clones, roughly 90% of them seen only once. The material sequenced was PBMCs. The receptors originated from a woman younger than 35 in good health and CMV-seronegative.

The CDR3 region is CASTALHTGSYCEQYF. The CDR3 nucleotides read TGTGCCAGCACCGCACTGCATACCGGGTCCTACTGCGAGCAGTACTTC. The gene calls are TRBV21-1 and TRBJ2-7; the D call of TRBD2 is as the table states it, not checked on the DNA. TRBV21-1 constitutes a pseudogene. The CDR3 has 16 amino acids.

The V and J genes are TRBV5-1 and TRBJ2-7; D is possibly TRBD1 (6 bases). The CDR3 is made up of 16 amino acids. Per the germline V gene, CDR1 is SGHRS and CDR2 is YFSETQ. The V gene lost 2 bases and the J gene lost 5 bases, with 20 bases spanning the gap. The CDR3 bases are TGCGCCAGCAGCTTCACTACTAGGGGGTTCGGGGACGAGCAGTACTTC. Translation: CASSFTTRGFGDEQYF. Together with reference TRBV5-1 and TRBJ2-7, the CDR3 gives the full variable domain: KAGVTQTPRYLIKTRGQQVTLSCSPISGHRSVSWYQQTPGQGLQFLFEYFSETQRNKGNFPGRFSGRQFSNSRSEMNVSTLELGDSALYLCASSFTTRGFGDEQYFGPGTRLTVT.

The CDR3 loop is CASSMVGESNQPQHF. The DNA of the CDR3 is TGTGCCAGTAGTATGGTCGGGGAAAGCAATCAGCCCCAGCATTTT. This chain links TRBV19 with TRBJ1-5; no definite D call. Germline V gene sequence: CDR1 LNHDA, CDR2 SQIVND (reference sequence). This CDR3 is 15 amino acids long. The V end was cut by 3 bases, the J end by 1 base, with 10 bases between.

J is TRBJ1-5 and V is TRBV19; 8 nucleotides line up with TRBD1. The V gene's germline CDR1 is LNHDA and CDR2 SQIVND (reference sequence). There are 16 residues in the CDR3. V trimming: 8 bases; J trimming: 5 bases; junction bases outside the gene matches: 14. The CDR3 bases are TGTGCCAGTCGACAGCTCATCGGGACAGGTCATCAGCCCCAGCATTTT. Translated: CASRQLIGTGHQPQHF. The entire variable domain, with the rest obtained from reference TRBV19 and TRBJ1-5, is as follows: DGGITQSPKYLFRKEGQNVTLSCEQNLNHDAMYWYRQDPGQGLRLIYYSQIVNDFQKGDIAEGYSVSREKKESFPLTVTSAQKNPTAFYLCASRQLIGTGHQPQHFGDGTRLSIL.

The chain is built from TRBV27 and TRBJ2-5, with 7 bases aligning to TRBD2. The CDR3 has 14 amino acids. Germline values: CDR1 MNHEY, CDR2 SMNVEV (reference sequence). V shed 8 bases, J shed 3 bases, and the junction held 9 bases outside the gene matches. CDR3 DNA sequence: TGTGCCAGCCGGGGGGTAGCAGATGAAGAGACCCAGTACTTC. Protein product: CASRGVADEETQYF.

This chain connects TRBV27 to TRBJ2-7; D perhaps matches TRBD1 (5 bases). Germline CDR1 and CDR2: MNHEY and SMNVEV (reference sequence). The CDR3 covers 14 residues. Trimming removed 8 bases at V and 0 bases at J, with 14 bases between. Written as DNA, the CDR3 is TGTGCCAGCGGCCTCCAGGGCTACTCCTACGAGCAGTACTTC. Protein product: CASGLQGYSYEQYF.

The chain combines TRBV4-2 with TRBJ2-2; perhaps TRBD2 as D (6 bases). The CDR3 is 16 residues long. Trimming removed 0 bases from V and 6 bases from J, with 14 bases in between. Germline assignment: CDR1 LGHNA and CDR2 YNFKEQ. CDR3 loop: CASSQELGGVSGELFF. DNA of the CDR3: TGTGCCAGCAGCCAAGAATTGGGCGGGGTCTCCGGGGAGCTGTTTTTT.

V gene TRBV10-3 combines with J gene TRBJ2-1; 10 positions match TRBD2. Germline CDR1 reads ENHRY; CDR2 reads SYGVKD. The CDR3 has 14 residues. J gave up 4 bases and V 7 bases, and 4 bases lay outside the gene matches. The CDR3 spells CAIKVSGGYNEQFF. CDR3 DNA: TGTGCCATCAAGGTTAGCGGGGGGTACAATGAGCAGTTCTTC.

The chain couples TRBV5-6 to TRBJ2-3; 9 nucleotides match TRBD2. V lost 0 bases, J lost 6 bases, and 11 bases stayed unmatched. Germline CDR1 reads SGHDT; CDR2 reads YYEEEE. The CDR3 consists of 17 residues. The DNA of the CDR3 is TGTGCCAGCAGCTTGGTTGTAGCGGGGGCCTCCAGGGATACGCAGTATTTT. This translates into CASSLVVAGASRDTQYF. Together with reference TRBV5-6 and TRBJ2-3, the CDR3 gives the full variable domain: DAGVTQSPTHLIKTRGQQVTLRCSPKSGHDTVSWYQQALGQGPQFIFQYYEEEERQRGNFPDRFSGHQFPNYSSELNVNALLLGDSALYLCASSLVVAGASRDTQYFGPGTRLTVL.

The chain recombines TRBV28 with TRBJ1-2; D gene uncertain. The V end lost 2 bases, the J end lost 1 base, and 8 bases lay between the germline ends. This CDR3 is 14 amino acids long. Germline loops: CDR1 MDHEN, CDR2 SYDVKM. This CDR3 is CASSLPRVNYGYTF. CDR3 nucleotide sequence: TGTGCCAGCAGTTTACCGAGGGTTAACTATGGCTACACCTTC.

The V call is TRBV19, the J call TRBJ1-5; TRBD1 aligns across 8 bases. The CDR3 has 15 amino acids. Germline assignment: CDR1 LNHDA and CDR2 SQIVND (reference sequence). Trimming took 6 bases from V and 6 from J; bases not matched to a gene: 10. The CDR3 here is CASRPIAGGGQPQHF. For the CDR3, the DNA is TGTGCCAGTAGACCTATCGCAGGGGGCGGTCAGCCCCAGCATTTT.

V usage is TRBV4-1 and J usage is TRBJ2-1; D remains unclear. The CDR3 has 17 residues. Trimming stripped 1 base from V and 1 base from J, with 14 bases between. Germline V CDR1 and CDR2: MGHRA, YSYEKL. The CDR3, as DNA: TGCGCCAGCAGCCAAGCCGCGGCTAGTCAATCCTACAATGAGCAGTTCTTC. Protein product: CASSQAAASQSYNEQFF.

V gene TRBV15 combines with J gene TRBJ1-5; 9 positions match TRBD1. There are 16 residues in the CDR3. Unmatched junction bases numbered 10, after V lost 5 bases and J lost 5 bases. CDR1 LNHNV and CDR2 YYDKDF come from the germline V gene (reference sequence). This chain's CDR3 is CATSARDRAPDQPQHF. The CDR3, as DNA: TGTGCCACCAGCGCTCGGGACAGGGCACCCGATCAGCCCCAGCATTTT.